Listed below are T cell receptor beta chains from one sample, sequenced in a study of regulatory T cells in long-lasting Graves disease. TCRdb re-analysed the multiplex PCR reads in MiXCR, keeping a single row per CDR3 protein. The table has 250,000 to 300,000 distinct CDR3 sequences, around a sixth seen once. This sample was also put to use in a study of T cells in Graves' hyperthyroidism and ophthalmopathy.

This specimen consisted of peripheral blood mononuclear cells (PBMCs), obtained at new diagnosis, from a patient treated with antithyroid drugs. These receptors all come from a woman aged 30 to 39 with Graves disease. The CDR3 runs from the conserved cysteine through the conserved F or W. Each record gives: D gene, clone size, V gene, J gene, CDR3 DNA, CDR3 protein. The D gene is left open where the match is weak. Clone size is stated in some rows and not others, as once, few, many or a class when expanded.

TRBD1	many	TRBV7-6	TRBJ1-6	TGTGCCAGCAGCAAGGAGGACAGGGAATCACCCCTCCACTTT	CASSKEDRESPLHF
TRBD1	many	TRBV5-5	TRBJ2-1	TGTGCCAGCAGCTTGCGACAGGGGATTTTCGATGAGCAGTTCTTC	CASSLRQGIFDEQFF
-	-	TRBV5-1	TRBJ2-1	TGCGCCAGCAGCTTGTTCCGGGAAAGCTCCTACAATGAGCAGTTCTTC	CASSLFRESSYNEQFF
-	many	TRBV6-1	TRBJ1-2	TGTGCCGGGTGGGGCGATGATGGCTACACCTTC	CAGWGDDGYTF
-	many	TRBV5-1	TRBJ1-2	TGCGCCAGCAGCTTGAATCAGTATGGCTACACCTTC	CASSLNQYGYTF
-	many	TRBV6-1	TRBJ1-1	TGTGCCAGCCATTCCAATTTACAGATGAACACTGAAGCTTTCTTT	CASHSNLQMNTEAFF
-	many	TRBV29-1	TRBJ2-3	TGCAGCGTCCAGCACAGGGCTAGCACAGATACGCAGTATTTT	CSVQHRASTDTQYF
TRBD2	-	TRBV18	TRBJ2-1	TGTGCCAGCTCACCACCGGGACTAGCGGGAAGTAATGAGCAGTTCTTC	CASSPPGLAGSNEQFF
TRBD1	many	TRBV5-1	TRBJ1-5	TGCGCCAGCAGCTTGGGCCCTCGGGGGACAGGCAATCAGCCCCAGCATTTT	CASSLGPRGTGNQPQHF
-	many	TRBV2	TRBJ1-5	TGTGCCAGCAGTGGAGGCAGTTTCATAAGTCAGCCCCAGCATTTT	CASSGGSFISQPQHF
-	few	TRBV4-1	TRBJ1-6	TGCGCCAGCAGCCAGGAGAGGGGAAATTCACCCCTCCACTTT	CASSQERGNSPLHF
-	-	TRBV20-1	TRBJ1-1	TGCAGTGCTATTAGACAGATTAACACTGAAGCTTTCTTT	CSAIRQINTEAFF
-	many	TRBV4-2	TRBJ2-7	TGTGCCAGCAGCCAAGAAAGTGCGGAGAGCTCCTACGAGCAGTACTTC	CASSQESAESSYEQYF
-	many	TRBV5-5	TRBJ1-1	TGTGCCAGCAGCTTGTTTCTTAGTAACACTGAAGCTTTCTTT	CASSLFLSNTEAFF
-	few	TRBV9	TRBJ2-1	TGTGCCAGCAGCGTAGGGGGGGCAGGGTACAATGAGCAGTTCTTC	CASSVGGAGYNEQFF
-	many	TRBV10-3	TRBJ1-1	TGTGCCATCAGTGACACTGGGCCGCCCCTCTTCAAGGGACGCACTGAAGCTTTCTTT	CAISDTGPPLFKGRTEAFF
-	many	TRBV6-1	TRBJ2-3	TGTGCTCTAGCCACGGACAGTATTAGCACAGATACGCAGTATTTT	CALATDSISTDTQYF
-	many	TRBV14	TRBJ1-2	TGTGCCAGCAGCCAAGGCTTCTATGGCTACACCTTC	CASSQGFYGYTF
-	-	TRBV7-2	TRBJ2-1	TGTGCCAGCAGCTTAGGGGGGGGGCGGGCGAATGAGCAGTTCTTC	CASSLGGGRANEQFF
-	many	TRBV7-9	TRBJ1-3	TGTGCCAGCAGTCCACGGTGGGGCCGCTCTGGAAACACCATATATTTT	CASSPRWGRSGNTIYF
TRBD1	many	TRBV12-3/TRBV12-4	TRBJ2-4	TGTGCCAGCAGTCCTCCGCGGACAGGGCTGAACATTCAGTACTTC	CASSPPRTGLNIQYF
-	many	TRBV18	TRBJ1-3	TGTGCCAGCAGTCCAGATATCTCTGGAAACACCATATATTTT	CASSPDISGNTIYF
-	few	TRBV19	TRBJ1-3	TGTGCCAGTAGTATGTTATACCGGGACGGAGGAGACACCATATATTTT	CASSMLYRDGGDTIYF
-	many	TRBV7-2	TRBJ2-1	TGTGCCAGCAGCTCAACAGGTAAGCAGTTCTTC	CASSSTGKQFF
TRBD1	many	TRBV11-1	TRBJ1-6	TGTGCCAGCAGCTTGAGGAACAGGGGCCCGAGCTCCTATAATTCACCCCTCCACTTT	CASSLRNRGPSSYNSPLHF
-	many	TRBV20-1	TRBJ1-4	TGCAGTTCTTCCGGGACCGCGGGTGAAAAACTGTTTTTT	CSSSGTAGEKLFF
TRBD1	-	TRBV19	TRBJ1-1	TGTGCCAGTAGTATTAGCCAGGGGGCATCTGAAGCTTTCTTT	CASSISQGASEAFF
-	many	TRBV5-1	TRBJ2-4	TGCGCCAGCAGCTTGGCAGGGGAAAACATTCAGTACTTC	CASSLAGENIQYF
-	few	TRBV15	TRBJ2-1	TGTGCCACCAGCAGAGAGGTATACAATGAGCAGTTCTTC	CATSREVYNEQFF
TRBD1	many	TRBV11-2	TRBJ2-2	TGTGCCAGCAGACCAGGGGGCGCTGGCACCGGGGAGCTGTTTTTT	CASRPGGAGTGELFF
-	many	TRBV7-2	TRBJ1-1	TGTGCCAGCAGCTCAGTCAGGGGTTTGGAAGCTTTCTTT	CASSSVRGLEAFF
-	-	TRBV19	TRBJ1-2	TGTGCCAGTAGTATAGACAACCGGGCACTCTCCCTCCTATCTGGCTACACCTTC	CASSIDNRALSLLSGYTF
-	many	TRBV4-1	TRBJ1-5	TGCGCCAGCAGCCAAGATGCCTTTTGGGGGAGCAATCAGCCCCAGCATTTT	CASSQDAFWGSNQPQHF
-	-	TRBV18	TRBJ2-7	TGTGCCAGCTCACCACGAGGAGCAGGGAGTCACGAGCAGTACTTC	CASSPRGAGSHEQYF
TRBD1	many	TRBV6-1	TRBJ2-7	TGTGCCAGCAGTAGTAACAGGGGGCTGAAAGACTACGAGCAGTACTTC	CASSSNRGLKDYEQYF
-	many	TRBV20-1	TRBJ1-4	TGCAGTGTCATAAACTCGGGAACTAATGAAAAACTGTTTTTT	CSVINSGTNEKLFF
-	few	TRBV6-2/TRBV6-3	TRBJ2-4	TGTGCCAGCAGTTACACTCAGGGGAACATTCAGTACTTC	CASSYTQGNIQYF
TRBD2	many	TRBV3-1	TRBJ2-3	TGTGCCAGCAGCCAAGAGATGCGAGCGGCCGGCGGGGGTCCGACAGATACGCAGTATTTT	CASSQEMRAAGGGPTDTQYF
-	-	TRBV5-1	TRBJ2-2	TGCGCCAGCAGCTTAAGGGGGGACACCGGGGAGCTGTTTTTT	CASSLRGDTGELFF